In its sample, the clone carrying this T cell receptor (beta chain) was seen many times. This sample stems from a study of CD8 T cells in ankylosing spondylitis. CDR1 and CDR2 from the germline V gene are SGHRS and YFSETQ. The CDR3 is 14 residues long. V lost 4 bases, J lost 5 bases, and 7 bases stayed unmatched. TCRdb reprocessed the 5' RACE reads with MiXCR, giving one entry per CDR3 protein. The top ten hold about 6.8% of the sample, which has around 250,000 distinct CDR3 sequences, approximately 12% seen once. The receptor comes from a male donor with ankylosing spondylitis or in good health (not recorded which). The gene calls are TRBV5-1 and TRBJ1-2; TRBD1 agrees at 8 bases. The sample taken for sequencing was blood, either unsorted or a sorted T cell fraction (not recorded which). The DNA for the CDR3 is TGCGCCAGCAGCCGTACGACAGGGGATTATGGCTACACCTTC. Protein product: CASSRTTGDYGYTF.